Below are 16 T cell receptor beta chains sequenced from a single sample in a study of blood T cell repertoires in COVID-19. TCRdb's copy holds only in-frame clones and misses some; the assay was immunoSEQ multiplex PCR. The sample holds around 300,000 clones; under 90% are singletons and the top ten take roughly 10%. The specimen was peripheral blood. These TCRs come from a woman aged 45-65 years who had recovered from COVID-19.

This clone was observed a single time. The rearrangement links TRBV6-5 to TRBJ1-1, with D hard to call. V was cut by 5 bases and J by 1 base, with 11 bases left in between. The CDR3 is 14 residues long. From germline, CDR1 is MNHEY and CDR2 SVGAGI. The CDR3 nucleotides read TGTGCCAGCAGTCTCAGTTATGGGAACACTGAAGCTTTCTTT. Its protein product is CASSLSYGNTEAFF.

This clone came up once. The chain has TRBV27 and TRBJ2-1; the match to TRBD1 covers 8 bases. After removal of 1 base from V and 10 bases from J, the junction contained 9 bases not matched to a gene. The CDR3 runs 15 residues. Germline V gene lookup returns CDR1 MNHEY and CDR2 SMNVEV (reference sequence). CDR3 in amino acids: CASSLLEDRAQEQFF. CDR3 bases: TGTGCCAGCAGTTTATTGGAGGACAGGGCTCAGGAGCAGTTCTTC.

This chain connects TRBV5-1 to TRBJ1-4; possibly TRBD1 for D (6 bases). Germline V gene data show CDR1 as SGHRS and CDR2 as YFSETQ. Trimming shortened V by 2 bases and J by 6 bases, and 17 bases separated the two germline ends. The CDR3 sequence is 16 residues long. For the CDR3, the DNA is TGCGCCAGCAGCTTAGGGGGTGGATCCGTCCATGAAAAACTGTTTTTT. This translates into CASSLGGGSVHEKLFF.

The DNA of the CDR3 is TGTGCCAGTAGTATGCAGGGGGGCTATATCGGGGAGCTGTTTTTT. It is translated as CASSMQGGYIGELFF. The genes are TRBV19 and TRBJ2-2; possible D gene TRBD1, 7 bases. In germline, CDR1 is LNHDA, CDR2 SQIVND (reference sequence). This CDR3 is 15 amino acids long. Between the trimmed V and J ends, which lost 3 bases and 7 bases, there was a span of 15 bases.

This clone was picked up one time. The rearrangement joins TRBV10-3 to TRBJ1-2; perhaps TRBD1 as D (6 bases). CDR1 and CDR2 from the germline V gene are ENHRY and SYGVKD. Trimming left V 8 bases short and J 7 bases short, with 20 bases between. This CDR3 spans 14 amino acids. The CDR3 here is CAILQTGADGGYTF. CDR3 DNA sequence: TGTGCCATCCTTCAGACAGGCGCGGACGGTGGCTACACCTTC.

The V gene is TRBV10-2, the J gene TRBJ2-5; 13 positions match TRBD2. Germline trimming cut 8 bases from V and 3 bases from J; bases unmatched to any gene: 9. CDR1 is WSHSY and CDR2 is SAAADI in the germline V gene. CDR3 length equals 16 residues. CDR3 in DNA: TGCGCCAGCGGAAGTGGACTAGCGGGAGTTGAAGAGACCCAGTACTTC. Protein: CASGSGLAGVEETQYF.

V is TRBV28 and J is TRBJ1-2, with a possible D match to TRBD1 (5 bases). Germline V gene sequence: CDR1 MDHEN, CDR2 SYDVKM. V was clipped by 6 bases and J by 4 bases, with 15 bases between them. This CDR3 has 14 residues. CDR3 region: CASSPVGGIYGYTF. Written as DNA, the CDR3 is TGTGCCAGCAGCCCCGTTGGGGGGATCTATGGCTACACCTTC.

The V gene is TRBV5-3, the J gene TRBJ1-4; no clear D. TRBV5-3 is treated as an ORF (open reading frame) with a function not yet certain. The CDR3 has 13 residues. Trimming took 7 bases from V and 3 from J, leaving 10 bases between them. The DNA of the CDR3 is TGTGCCAGATTTTGGCCTCCTAATGAAAAACTGTTTTTT. It yields the protein CARFWPPNEKLFF.

This chain links TRBV11-2 with TRBJ2-2, with D perhaps matching TRBD1 (6 bases). Germline CDR1 and CDR2: SGHAT and FQNNGV. V lost 1 base to trimming and J lost 0 bases, with 9 bases between them. The CDR3 contains 16 residues. Here the CDR3 reads CASSLVGTSNTGELFF. CDR3 DNA sequence: TGTGCCAGCAGCTTAGTGGGGACATCGAACACCGGGGAGCTGTTTTTT.

The chain combines TRBV6-6 with TRBJ2-3; 7 nucleotides match TRBD1. This CDR3 region has 14 residues. V shed 6 bases and J 2 bases; nucleotides not matched to a gene: 5. Germline V lookup: CDR1 MNHNY, CDR2 SVGAGI (reference sequence). CDR3 residues: CASRTGQTTDTQYF. CDR3 nucleotide sequence: TGTGCCAGCAGAACGGGACAGACCACAGATACGCAGTATTTT.

V gene TRBV4-2 combines with J gene TRBJ2-1, with 9 bases aligning to TRBD2. The germline CDR1 and CDR2 sequences are LGHNA and YNFKEQ. J gave up 3 bases and V 1 base, and 19 bases lay outside the gene matches. This CDR3 is 21 amino acids long. CDR3 DNA: TGTGCCAGCAGCCAAGGGTTCCATCGGACTAGCGTCCTCGGGGTCTACAATGAGCAGTTCTTC. Translating it yields CASSQGFHRTSVLGVYNEQFF.

This chain uses TRBV5-1 with TRBJ2-5; 11 nucleotides line up with TRBD2. Germline loops: CDR1 SGHRS, CDR2 YFSETQ. Trimming removed 4 bases from V and 4 bases from J; junction bases left unmatched: 9. There are 16 residues in the CDR3. This CDR3 reads CASSTGLAGPGETQYF. CDR3 nucleotide sequence: TGCGCCAGCAGCACCGGACTAGCGGGTCCGGGAGAGACCCAGTACTTC.

The chain recombines TRBV19 with TRBJ1-2; 7 bases agree with TRBD1. V trimming: 6 bases; J trimming: 6 bases; junction bases outside the gene matches: 16. Germline CDR1 and CDR2: LNHDA and SQIVND (reference sequence). The CDR3 contains 16 residues. The DNA of the CDR3 is TGTGCCAGTAGACTCCAGACAGGGACCCTCGGGAATGGCTACACCTTC. Protein product: CASRLQTGTLGNGYTF.

This chain joins TRBV19 and TRBJ1-4; D ambiguous. The CDR3 is made up of 14 amino acids. CDR1 and CDR2 (germline): LNHDA, SQIVND (reference sequence). The V end was cut by 7 bases, the J end by 7 bases, with 16 bases between. The CDR3 protein is CASTPWGGGEKLFF. CDR3 nucleotide sequence: TGTGCCAGTACCCCATGGGGAGGAGGTGAAAAACTGTTTTTT.

V and J are TRBV27 and TRBJ2-1, with D tentatively TRBD1 (6 bases). V was cut by 7 bases and J by 3 bases, with 13 bases left in between. Germline values: CDR1 MNHEY, CDR2 SMNVEV (reference sequence). This CDR3 is built from 14 residues. The CDR3 DNA is TGTGCCAGCACCCCCCAGGGGTTCTACAATGAGCAGTTCTTC. Translated, it gives CASTPQGFYNEQFF.

This chain uses TRBV4-3 with TRBJ2-2, with 10 bases matching TRBD2. Germline V gives CDR1 LGHNA, CDR2 YSLEER. The CDR3 totals 17 residues. The junction had 4 bases not matched to a gene; V was cut back by 3 bases and J by 0 bases. CDR3 in amino acids: CASSHLTSGTNTGELFF. In DNA form, the CDR3 reads TGCGCCAGCAGCCACCTTACTAGCGGGACGAACACCGGGGAGCTGTTTTTT.